Reported below is one T cell receptor beta chain. Its binding antigen is unknown. Base qualities are not recorded, but no much larger clone differs from it by a single base. These data come from a study of blood T cell repertoires in COVID-19 (dated by TCRdb to the early 2020s). The study in broad terms: Samples from collaborators originated in the United States, Italy and Spain and spanned both the acute and convalescent phases of COVID-19. The prospective study material was composed of cDNA or gDNA derived from T cells, B-cell-depleted T cells, or PBMCs. Deeply sampled blood TCRbeta repertoires from subjects exposed to, actively infected with, or recovered from COVID-19 were included in the dataset. A freely available public database, intended as a resource for researchers studying the immune response to SARS-CoV-2, is where the repertoires were released. Samples came from the ongoing ImmuneRACE study (first 160 participants) plus 1,254 subjects from 6 global collaborators. Nearly every sample came with metadata listing a de-identified subject ID, COVID-19 status, age in years and sex. Where available, HLA class I and class II types were taken from metadata supplied by the sample provider and were not determined by assay-based typing.

Whole blood was collected in K2EDTA tubes by collaborating institutions according to the institutions' own protocols. For TCRbeta analysis, collaborator samples were shipped as frozen whole blood, as isolated PBMCs, or as DNA extracted from either sample type. From the germline V gene (reference sequence), CDR1 is LNHNV and CDR2 is YYDKDF. The germline ends are 10 bases apart after V is trimmed by 1 base and J by 3 bases. The CDR3 covers 14 residues, taking in both the cysteine and the phenylalanine. Only CDR3 DNA is held: 42 bases, read in frame from base 1. Broader findings and caveats from the paper: The amount of clinical and demographic metadata varied by source and participant and was provided uncurated.

TCRbeta CDR3 regions were amplified from genomic DNA by means of the immunoSEQ Assay, a bias-controlled multiplex PCR. As for how the authors treated the data: Nucleated cell counts per sample were estimated from amplification of reference gene primers within the assay. To quantify the absolute abundance of each unique TCRbeta CDR3 rearrangement, sequence reads were collapsed and filtered. For each sample, productive Simpson clonality was calculated by taking the square root of Simpson's diversity index across productive rearrangements. As stored in TCRdb, this immuneACCESS dataset retains in-frame rearrangements with V and J assigned. A fraction of the clones does not appear; measured against another copy, unresolved V genes explain less than half of the discrepancy, and the remainder lacks a known reason. V, J and clone size are taken as reported in that table, and D and trimming were inferred from the DNA itself. The sample table contains roughly 120,000 clones; only one count was recorded for more than 80% of them. In total, the top ten clones hold roughly a quarter of the sample.

Sample: peripheral blood. The chain couples TRBV15 to TRBJ2-7; a tentative D call is TRBD1 (5 bases match). This receptor was taken from a man between 70 and 80 years old with active or convalescent COVID-19. The CDR3 protein is CATSRGQRDYEQYF. DNA sequence: TGTGCCACCAGCAGAGGACAGAGAGACTACGAGCAGTACTTC.